This TCR beta chain was recorded in a study of Ad26.COV2.S vaccination and SARS-CoV-2 variants. The wider study: Donor got 5x10^10 or 1x10^11 viral particles of Ad26.COV2.S.

The repertoire was sequenced with immunoSEQ multiplex PCR; TCRdb's copy has only in-frame clones and lacks some. The table lists about 330,000 clones, 90% of them singletons, with over 5% in the top ten. Noted treatment: approximately 18 received Ad26.COV2.S at low or high dose, single or two shots; roughly five received placebo; per-sample allocation not given. Samples were taken on day 63 after the first vaccine or placebo injection. The CDR3 runs to 16 residues. Germline values: CDR1 LNHDA, CDR2 SQIVND (reference sequence). V was trimmed by 1 base and J by 0 bases, leaving 12 bases between them. The sequencing here drew on peripheral blood, taken in a trial of Ad26.COV2.S vaccine versus placebo. The TCR originated in a person between 18 and 60 years old who received the Ad26.COV2.S COVID-19 vaccine or a placebo. The chain joins TRBV19 to TRBJ1-1, with D maybe TRBD1 (6 bases). CDR3 residues: CASSIGGQRMNTEAFF. The CDR3 DNA reads TGTGCCAGTAGTATAGGGGGACAACGCATGAACACTGAAGCTTTCTTT.